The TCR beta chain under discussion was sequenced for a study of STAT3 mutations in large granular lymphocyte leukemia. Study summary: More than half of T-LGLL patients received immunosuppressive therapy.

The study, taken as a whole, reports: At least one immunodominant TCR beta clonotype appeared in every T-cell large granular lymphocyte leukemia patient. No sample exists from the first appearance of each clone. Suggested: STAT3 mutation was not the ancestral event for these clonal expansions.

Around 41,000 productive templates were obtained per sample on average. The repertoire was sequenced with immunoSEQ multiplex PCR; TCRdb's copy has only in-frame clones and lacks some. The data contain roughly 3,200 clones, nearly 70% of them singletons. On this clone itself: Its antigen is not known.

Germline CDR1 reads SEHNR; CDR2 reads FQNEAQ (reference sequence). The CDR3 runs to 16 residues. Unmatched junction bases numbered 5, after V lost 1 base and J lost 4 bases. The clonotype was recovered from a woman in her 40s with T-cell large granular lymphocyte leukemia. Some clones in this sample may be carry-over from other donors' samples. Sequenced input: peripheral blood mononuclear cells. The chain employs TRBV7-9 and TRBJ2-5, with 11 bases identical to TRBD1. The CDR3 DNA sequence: TGTGCCAGCAGCTTAGGGGACAGGGGGTTGCGAGAGACCCAGTACTTC. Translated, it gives CASSLGDRGLRETQYF.